The T cell receptor beta chain under discussion was sequenced for a study of STAT5B mutations in CD4+ large granular lymphocyte leukemia. Study-wide results and limits: CD4-sorted patient repertoires seemed more clonal than healthy CD4+ repertoires.

Note on this clone: Its antigen is not known.

In the study's own analysis: The detection floor for productive clonotype frequency was 2.59 x 10-5. TCRdb's table, derived via immunoSEQ multiplex PCR, lists solely in-frame clones and lacks some. V and J calls and clone size follow that table, whereas D and trimming were derived from the DNA. The sample shows about 33,000 clones, 81% of them seen only once. Germline V gene lookup returns CDR1 SGHTA and CDR2 FQGNSA. V trimming: 5 bases; J trimming: 5 bases; junction bases outside the gene matches: 2. The CDR3 sequence is 14 residues long. This chain uses TRBV7-2 with TRBJ2-5; 13 bases agree with TRBD2. Material for sequencing was CD4+ T cells from blood buffy coats. The source of this sequence is a human donor in good health. The CDR3 nucleotides are TGTGCCAGCAGCGGACTAGCGGGAGCTGAGACCCAGTACTTC. It encodes CASSGLAGAETQYF. Using reference TRBV7-2 and TRBJ2-5 for the parts outside the CDR3, the full variable domain is GAGVSQSPSNKVTEKGKDVELRCDPISGHTALYWYRQSLGQGLEFLIYFQGNSAPDKSGLPSDRFSAERTGGSVSTLTIQRTQQEDSAVYLCASSGLAGAETQYFGPGTRLLVL.